This note documents a single T cell receptor (beta chain) sequence. Per the study methods: Researchers report that nucleated cell counts were estimated from reference gene primer amplification. Method: immunoSEQ multiplex PCR; TCRdb's copy keeps in-frame clones and lacks some. The V and J calls and clone size are taken from that table; D and trimming were inferred from the DNA. Among some 240,000 clones listed, roughly 81% were seen once. Study members were between roughly 18 and 100 years old and lived in approximately 25 US regions. Within the 2 weeks before study entry, each person in the exposed group met a COVID-19 case. The data are from a study of blood T cell repertoires in COVID-19. Study as a whole: PBMCs, B-cell-depleted T cells, or T cells provided the cDNA or gDNA that made up the material.

Sequencing used PBMCs or T cells enriched from blood (not recorded which). The TCR was taken from a woman aged 50 to 65 who had been exposed to COVID-19.

CDR3 in DNA: TGTGCCACCTCTAGCGGGGGTTCCGGGGAGCTGTTTTTT. It encodes CATSSGGSGELFF. The chain recombines TRBV7-9 with TRBJ2-2; TRBD2 matches 10 bases. In germline, CDR1 is SEHNR, CDR2 FQNEAQ (reference sequence). The CDR3 sequence is 13 residues long. With V trimmed by 10 bases and J by 6 bases, 5 bases remained unmatched.